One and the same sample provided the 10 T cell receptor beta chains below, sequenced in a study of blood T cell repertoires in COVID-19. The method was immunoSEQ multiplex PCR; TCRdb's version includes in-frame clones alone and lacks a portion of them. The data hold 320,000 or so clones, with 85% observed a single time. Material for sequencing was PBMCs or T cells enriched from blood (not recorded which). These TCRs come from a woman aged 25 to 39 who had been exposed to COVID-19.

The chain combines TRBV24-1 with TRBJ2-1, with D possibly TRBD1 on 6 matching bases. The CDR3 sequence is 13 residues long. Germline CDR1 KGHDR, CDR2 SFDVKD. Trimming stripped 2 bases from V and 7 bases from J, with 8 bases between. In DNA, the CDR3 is TGTGCCACCAGTGATTACCAGGGGAATGAGCAGTTCTTC. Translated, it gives CATSDYQGNEQFF.

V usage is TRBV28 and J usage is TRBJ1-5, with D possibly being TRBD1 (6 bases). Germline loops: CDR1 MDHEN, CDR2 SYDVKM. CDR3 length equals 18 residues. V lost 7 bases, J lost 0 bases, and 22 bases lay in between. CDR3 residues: CASKAGVPGHYSNQPQHF. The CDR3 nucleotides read TGTGCCAGCAAAGCCGGGGTCCCGGGACATTATAGCAATCAGCCCCAGCATTTT.

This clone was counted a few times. For the CDR3, the DNA is TGTGCCAGCATAACAGGGTTTGTTAACTATGGCTACACCTTC. Translated: CASITGFVNYGYTF. The chain recombines TRBV2 with TRBJ1-2, with D maybe TRBD1 (6 bases). Trimming stripped 7 bases from V and 1 base from J, with 13 bases between. CDR3 size: 14 residues. Germline CDR1 SNHLY, CDR2 FYNNEI.

As DNA, the CDR3 is TGTGCCAGCAGCTCTACAGGGGCCGAGACCCAGTACTTC. Translated, it gives CASSSTGAETQYF. The chain links TRBV7-3 to TRBJ2-5; 7 bases are a match to TRBD1. V lost 4 bases and J lost 5; bases outside the gene matches: 4. Per germline, CDR1 SGHTA and CDR2 FQGTGA. The CDR3 length is 13 residues.

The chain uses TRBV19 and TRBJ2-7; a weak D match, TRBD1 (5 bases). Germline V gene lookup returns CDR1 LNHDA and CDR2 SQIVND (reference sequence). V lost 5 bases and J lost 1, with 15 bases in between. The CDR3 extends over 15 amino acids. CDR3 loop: CASSGHRQLSYEQYF. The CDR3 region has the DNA TGTGCCAGTAGTGGACACAGGCAGTTGTCCTACGAGCAGTACTTC.

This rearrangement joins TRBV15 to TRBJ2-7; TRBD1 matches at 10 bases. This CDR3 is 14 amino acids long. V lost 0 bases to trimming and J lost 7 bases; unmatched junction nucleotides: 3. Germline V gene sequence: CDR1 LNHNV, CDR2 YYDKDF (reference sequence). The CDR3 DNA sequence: TGTGCCACCAGCAGAGACCGGGACAGGGGAGAGCAGTACTTC. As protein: CATSRDRDRGEQYF.

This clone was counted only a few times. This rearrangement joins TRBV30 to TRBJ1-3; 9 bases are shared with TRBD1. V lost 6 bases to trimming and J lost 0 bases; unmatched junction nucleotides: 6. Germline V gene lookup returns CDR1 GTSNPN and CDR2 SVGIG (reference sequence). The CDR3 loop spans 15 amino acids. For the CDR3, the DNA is TGTGCCTGTCGGGACAGGGATACCTCTGGAAACACCATATATTTT. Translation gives CACRDRDTSGNTIYF. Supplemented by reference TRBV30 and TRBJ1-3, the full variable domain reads SQTIHQWPATLVQPVGSPLSLECTVEGTSNPNLYWYRQAAGRGLQLLFYSVGIGQISSEVPQNLSASRPQDRQFILSSKKLLLSDSGFYLCACRDRDTSGNTIYFGEGSWLTVV.

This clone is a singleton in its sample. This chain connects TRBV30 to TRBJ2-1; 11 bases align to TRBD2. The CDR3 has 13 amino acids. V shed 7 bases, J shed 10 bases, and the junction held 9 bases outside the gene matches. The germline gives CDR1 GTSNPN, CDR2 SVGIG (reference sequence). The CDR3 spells CASRGLAVREQFF. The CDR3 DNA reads TGTGCCTCTCGGGGACTAGCGGTACGGGAGCAGTTCTTC.

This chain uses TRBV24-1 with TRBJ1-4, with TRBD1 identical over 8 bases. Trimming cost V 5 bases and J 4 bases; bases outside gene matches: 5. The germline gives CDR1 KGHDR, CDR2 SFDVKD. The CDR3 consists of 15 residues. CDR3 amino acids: CATSVAGGGNEKLFF. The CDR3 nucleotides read TGTGCCACCAGTGTTGCAGGGGGCGGTAATGAAAAACTGTTTTTT.

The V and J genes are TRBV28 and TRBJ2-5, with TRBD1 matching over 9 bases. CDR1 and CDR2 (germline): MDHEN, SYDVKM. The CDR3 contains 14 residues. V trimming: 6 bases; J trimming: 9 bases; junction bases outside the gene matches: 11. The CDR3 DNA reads TGTGCCAGCAGGGGGCCGGGACAGGGCACGGCCCAGTACTTC. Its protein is CASRGPGQGTAQYF.